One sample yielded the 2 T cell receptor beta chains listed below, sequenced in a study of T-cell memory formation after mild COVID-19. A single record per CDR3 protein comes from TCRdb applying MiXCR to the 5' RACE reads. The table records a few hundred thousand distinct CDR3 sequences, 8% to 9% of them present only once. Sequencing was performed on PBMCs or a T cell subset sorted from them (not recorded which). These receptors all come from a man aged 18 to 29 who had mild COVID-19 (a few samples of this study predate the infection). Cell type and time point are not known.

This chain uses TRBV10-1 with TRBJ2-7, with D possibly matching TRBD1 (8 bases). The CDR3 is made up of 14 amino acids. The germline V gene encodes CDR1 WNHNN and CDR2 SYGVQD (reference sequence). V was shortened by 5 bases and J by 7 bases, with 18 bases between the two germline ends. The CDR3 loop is CASSPGSGDREQYF. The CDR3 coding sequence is TGCGCCAGCAGTCCGGGGAGCGGGGACAGGGAGCAGTACTTC.

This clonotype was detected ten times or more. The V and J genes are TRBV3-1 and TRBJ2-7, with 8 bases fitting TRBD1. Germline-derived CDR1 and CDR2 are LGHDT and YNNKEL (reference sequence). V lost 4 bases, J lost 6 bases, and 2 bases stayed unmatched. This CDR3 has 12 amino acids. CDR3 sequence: CASSRDRLEQYF. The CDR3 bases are TGTGCCAGCAGCCGGGACAGGCTCGAGCAGTACTTC.